The sequence of this T cell receptor (beta chain) was determined in a study of T cell responses to AZD1222 COVID-19 vaccine. CDR1 and CDR2 from the germline V gene are SEHNR and FQNEAQ (reference sequence). The CDR3 sequence is 14 residues long. V was shortened by 4 bases and J by 1 base, with 10 bases between the two germline ends. The protocol was immunoSEQ multiplex PCR, while the TCRdb copy is restricted to in-frame clones and leaves out a portion. The data contain about 260,000 clones, about 92% of them seen just once; the ten biggest clones take up less than 0.6%. The chain couples TRBV7-9 to TRBJ1-1, with D maybe TRBD1 (6 bases). The TCR originated in an adult in good health. This specimen consisted of peripheral blood, obtained on day 0 of AZD1222 vaccination. The DNA of the CDR3 is TGTGCCAGCAGCTCTTGGACAGCGAACACTGAAGCTTTCTTT. Amino acids: CASSSWTANTEAFF.